The rows below give T cell receptor beta chains drawn from one sample of a study of blood T cells in healthy people across ages. Via MiXCR, TCRdb re-called the 5' RACE reads, giving one row per CDR3 protein. The sample contains 540,000 or so distinct CDR3 sequences, about 26% of which appear only once. The sample was blood. The receptors stem from a woman aged 70-85 years in good health. Both conserved end residues are part of each CDR3. The order of the fields is V gene, CDR3 protein.

V: TRBV4-1; CDR3: CASSPQDRYMETQYF
V: TRBV3-1; CDR3: CASSQVPSVVSSEKFF
V: TRBV29-1; CDR3: CSVDRHNEQFF
V: TRBV5-1; CDR3: CASSFSGRSSGNTIYF
V: TRBV5-1; CDR3: CASSYGGLGDTQYF
V: TRBV12-3/TRBV12-4; CDR3: CASSPGTSVRETQYF
V: TRBV12-3/TRBV12-4; CDR3: CASSLFGQGDEKLFF
V: TRBV7-6; CDR3: CASSPTMNHGYTF
V: TRBV29-1; CDR3: CSVNPPGRSGYTF
V: TRBV12-3/TRBV12-4; CDR3: CASSPSGAETQYF
V: TRBV15; CDR3: CATSREELLYEQYF
V: TRBV5-1; CDR3: CASSLSAGNSEQYF
V: TRBV11-2; CDR3: CASQFQVGEQFF
V: TRBV11-3; CDR3: CASNPTWGSQETQYF
V: TRBV29-1; CDR3: CSVDPGTSKQYF
V: TRBV10-3; CDR3: CATGRQETGELFF
V: TRBV7-9; CDR3: CASSFPGQGAYGYTF
V: TRBV6-1; CDR3: CASRTPGTSGANVLTF
V: TRBV4-3; CDR3: CASSQIKANYGYTF
V: TRBV20-1; CDR3: CSARDRGTSLQETQYF
V: TRBV19; CDR3: CASKNGAVEQYF
V: TRBV2; CDR3: CATGGTATYSNQPQHF
V: TRBV6-1; CDR3: CASVGSGEKLFF
V: TRBV7-9; CDR3: CASSPTSRAGGYNEQFF
V: TRBV20-1; CDR3: CSARDSGRPANEKLFF
V: TRBV20-1; CDR3: CSATGLAGDAVYF
V: TRBV7-3; CDR3: CASSLNLATTDEQFF
V: TRBV6-5; CDR3: CASSYGVGTTSEQYF
V: TRBV20-1; CDR3: CSARGTSGTQETQYF
V: TRBV5-1; CDR3: CASSLGSGGIYNEQFF
V: TRBV5-1; CDR3: CASSSTPGDTQYF
V: TRBV5-1; CDR3: CASSFLAVGTDTQYF
V: TRBV4-3; CDR3: CASSREVTGLGGQETQYF
V: TRBV5-1; CDR3: CASSLTLAGGTYLAKNIQYF
V: TRBV20-1; CDR3: CSARTSGETQYF
V: TRBV7-2; CDR3: CASNDNRGGGANVLTF
V: TRBV3-1; CDR3: CASSLSSVPTYEQYF
V: TRBV20-1; CDR3: CSARTSGDELEYF
V: TRBV12-3/TRBV12-4; CDR3: CASSERRTGPNEKLFF
V: TRBV4-3; CDR3: CASSQDEGLAATYEQYF
V: TRBV20-1; CDR3: CSAPTTGGGTQYF
V: TRBV10-3; CDR3: CAITPGQGWGQYF
V: TRBV20-1; CDR3: CSARDLDSYYNEQFF
V: TRBV29-1; CDR3: CSLVKRADTQYF